This entry lists 7 T cell receptor beta chains sequenced from one sample in a study of cytomegalovirus exposure and HLA in healthy donors (dated by TCRdb to between 2016 and 2019). Receptor amplification or capture employed the immunoSEQ multiplex PCR assay. A mixture of 60 forward primers for TCR Vbeta segments and 13 reverse primers for TCR Jbeta segments was used in the multiplex PCR. What TCRdb holds here is the immuneACCESS table cut down to in-frame rearrangements. Part of the clones is not present; checked against another copy, under half of the missing clones reflect an unresolved V gene, and the others are unexplained. A total of around 150,000 clones appear in this sample, roughly four fifths of them only once. About 10% of the sample belongs to the ten largest clones. Material for sequencing was PBMCs. The receptors were gathered from a middle-aged man in good health and CMV-seropositive.

The V call is TRBV28, the J call TRBJ2-2, with TRBD2 as a possible D gene (5 bases). The CDR3 length is 15 residues. CDR1 and CDR2 (germline): MDHEN, SYDVKM. Trimming pared 3 bases from V and 5 bases from J, leaving 13 bases between. CDR3 residues: CASSFIRDLTGELFF. CDR3 coding DNA: TGTGCCAGCAGTTTTATCCGGGATCTTACCGGGGAGCTGTTTTTT.

The rearrangement links TRBV19 to TRBJ2-3, with D possibly being TRBD1 (6 bases). This CDR3 is 14 amino acids long. V was pared by 3 bases and J by 6 bases, with 13 bases between. Germline CDR1 reads LNHDA; CDR2 reads SQIVND (reference sequence). The DNA of the CDR3 is TGTGCCAGTAGTATGGACAGCCGCGGGGATACGCAGTATTTT. Amino acid sequence: CASSMDSRGDTQYF.

This rearrangement joins TRBV28 to TRBJ1-1; tentatively, D is TRBD1 (6 bases). In germline, CDR1 is MDHEN, CDR2 SYDVKM. The V end lost 6 bases, the J end lost 10 bases, and 15 bases lay between the germline ends. The CDR3 is made up of 12 amino acids. The chain's CDR3 is CASRIQGSAAFF. CDR3 bases: TGTGCCAGCAGGATACAGGGATCGGCAGCTTTCTTT. Complete variable domain (other parts from reference TRBV28 and TRBJ1-1): DVKVTQSSRYLVKRTGEKVFLECVQDMDHENMFWYRQDPGLGLRLIYFSYDVKMKEKGDIPEGYSVSREKKERFSLILESASTNQTSMYLCASRIQGSAAFFGQGTRLTVV.

This chain links TRBV28 with TRBJ1-2, with D perhaps TRBD1 (5 bases). Trimming left V 6 bases short and J 7 bases short, with 12 bases between. The germline V gene encodes CDR1 MDHEN and CDR2 SYDVKM. The CDR3 loop spans 12 amino acids. CDR3 in amino acids: CASRLRRGGYTF. The CDR3 DNA follows: TGTGCCAGCAGACTAAGAAGGGGTGGCTACACCTTC.

This clone was recorded only once. The chain uses TRBV21-1 and TRBJ2-1; the table's D call, TRBD2, was not checked against the DNA. TRBV21-1 is a documented pseudogene. The CDR3 consists of 16 residues. CDR3 region: CASSKGLAGSHNEQFF. The CDR3 coding sequence is TGTGCCAGCAGCAAAGGGCTAGCGGGGTCCCACAATGAGCAGTTCTTC.

The chain uses TRBV7-3 and TRBJ2-7; 8 bases match TRBD1. The CDR3 spans 13 residues. Per the germline V gene, CDR1 is SGHTA and CDR2 is FQGTGA. V shed 5 bases, J shed 5 bases, and the junction held 5 bases outside the gene matches. Written as DNA, the CDR3 is TGTGCCAGCAGCATGACAGGGGCCCACGAGCAGTACTTC. Amino acids: CASSMTGAHEQYF.

The genes are TRBV9 and TRBJ1-1, with 10 bases that match TRBD1. Germline trimming cut 4 bases from V and 5 bases from J; bases unmatched to any gene: 5. This CDR3 has 14 residues. Germline V gives CDR1 SGDLS, CDR2 YYNGEE. The CDR3 nucleotides read TGTGCCAGCAGCCCTCGGGACAGGGGAACTGAAGCTTTCTTT. It yields the protein CASSPRDRGTEAFF.